This TCR beta chain was profiled in a study of blood T cell repertoires in COVID-19. Participants were aged roughly 18 to 95 years, lived in 25 or so US areas, and enrolled virtually. Symptom resolution, clearance, or two negative PCRs marked donors in Cohort 3 as recovered. Germline values: CDR1 SEHNR, CDR2 FQNEAQ (reference sequence). CDR3 size: 18 residues. The V segment lost 5 bases and the J segment 4 bases; nucleotides outside the gene matches: 16. Assay used: immunoSEQ multiplex PCR; TCRdb lists only in-frame clones, some missing. The profile shows a few hundred thousand clones, roughly 90% of them singletons.

The sample taken for sequencing was PBMCs or T cells enriched from blood (not recorded which). The TCR originated in a woman aged 30 to 39 who had recovered from COVID-19. The chain uses TRBV7-9 and TRBJ1-4, with TRBD1 matching 7 bases. The CDR3 is CASSNGETVTGVNEKLFF. The CDR3 bases are TGTGCCAGCAGCAACGGAGAAACGGTCACAGGGGTTAATGAAAAACTGTTTTTT.